This T cell receptor (beta chain) was obtained from a study of regulatory T cells in long-lasting Graves disease. Study-level points and caveats: Persistent patients had a count of shared public clonotypes (approximately 3,000) that exceeded that of new patients (about 930).

Ten or more counts support this clonotype. Its target is unknown. Combining iRepertoire HTBI primers with Arm-PCR of CDR3 regions, the authors built TCR beta libraries. TCRdb itself ran the multiplex PCR reads through MiXCR, one entry per CDR3 protein. The sample holds about 210,000 distinct CDR3 sequences, approximately 19% seen once. Time point in this sample: newly diagnosed GD, antithyroid drugs for less than 3 months. PBMC-derived RNA was used for the TCR library. This CDR3 region has 15 residues. Germline values: CDR1 LNHDA, CDR2 SQIVND (reference sequence). Unmatched junction bases numbered 12, after V lost 7 bases and J lost 6 bases. This sample was also put to use in a study of T cells in Graves' hyperthyroidism and ophthalmopathy.

The chain links TRBV19 to TRBJ1-1, with 9 bases that match TRBD1. The source of this sequence is a woman in her twenties or thirties with Graves disease. The sample was peripheral blood mononuclear cells (PBMCs), taken at new diagnosis, from a patient treated with antithyroid drugs. CDR3 protein: CASISWGTGSPEAFF. In nucleotides, the CDR3 is TGTGCCAGTATTAGTTGGGGGACAGGGTCCCCTGAAGCTTTCTTT. The full variable domain, with the rest looked up from reference TRBV19 and TRBJ1-1, is DGGITQSPKYLFRKEGQNVTLSCEQNLNHDAMYWYRQDPGQGLRLIYYSQIVNDFQKGDIAEGYSVSREKKESFPLTVTSAQKNPTAFYLCASISWGTGSPEAFFGQGTRLTVV.